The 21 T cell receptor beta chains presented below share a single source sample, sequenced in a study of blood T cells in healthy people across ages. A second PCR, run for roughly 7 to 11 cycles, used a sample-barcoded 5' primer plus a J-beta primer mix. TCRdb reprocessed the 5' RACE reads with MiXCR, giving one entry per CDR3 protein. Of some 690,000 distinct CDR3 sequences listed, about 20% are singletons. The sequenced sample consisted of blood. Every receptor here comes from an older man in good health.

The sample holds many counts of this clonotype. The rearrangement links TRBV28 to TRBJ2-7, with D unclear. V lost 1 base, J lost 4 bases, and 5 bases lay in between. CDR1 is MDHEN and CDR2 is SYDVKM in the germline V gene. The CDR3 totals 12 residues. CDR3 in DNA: TGTGCCAGCAGTTTATACAAATACGAGCAGTACTTC. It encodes CASSLYKYEQYF.

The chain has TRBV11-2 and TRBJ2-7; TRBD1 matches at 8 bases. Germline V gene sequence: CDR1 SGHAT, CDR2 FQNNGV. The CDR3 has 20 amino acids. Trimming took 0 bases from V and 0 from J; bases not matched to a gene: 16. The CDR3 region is CASSLEKTGVEALSSYEQYF. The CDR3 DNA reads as TGTGCCAGCAGCTTAGAGAAGACAGGGGTTGAGGCCTTAAGCTCCTACGAGCAGTACTTC.

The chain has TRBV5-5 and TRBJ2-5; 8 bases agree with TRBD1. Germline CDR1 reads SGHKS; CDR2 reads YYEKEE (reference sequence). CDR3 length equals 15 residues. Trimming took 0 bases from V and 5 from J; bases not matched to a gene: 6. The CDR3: CASSLDPGGEETQYF. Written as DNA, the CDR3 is TGTGCCAGCAGCTTGGATCCAGGGGGCGAGGAGACCCAGTACTTC. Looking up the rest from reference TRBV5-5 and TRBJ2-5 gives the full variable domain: DAGVTQSPTHLIKTRGQQVTLRCSPISGHKSVSWYQQVLGQGPQFIFQYYEKEERGRGNFPDRFSARQFPNYSSELNVNALLLGDSALYLCASSLDPGGEETQYFGPGTRLLVL.

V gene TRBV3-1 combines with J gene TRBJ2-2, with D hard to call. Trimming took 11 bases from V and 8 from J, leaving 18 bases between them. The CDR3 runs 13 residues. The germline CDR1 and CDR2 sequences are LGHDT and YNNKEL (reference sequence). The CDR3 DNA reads TGTGCCGGTAGGGCACATGCTGTGGGGGAGCTGTTTTTT. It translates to CAGRAHAVGELFF.

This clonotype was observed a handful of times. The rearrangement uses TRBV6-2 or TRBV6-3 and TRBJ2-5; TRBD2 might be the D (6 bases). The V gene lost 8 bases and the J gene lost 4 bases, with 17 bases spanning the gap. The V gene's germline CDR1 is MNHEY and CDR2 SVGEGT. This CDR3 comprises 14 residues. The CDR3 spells CASLSQLAGETQYF. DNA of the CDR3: TGTGCCAGCCTTTCCCAACTAGCAGGAGAGACCCAGTACTTC.

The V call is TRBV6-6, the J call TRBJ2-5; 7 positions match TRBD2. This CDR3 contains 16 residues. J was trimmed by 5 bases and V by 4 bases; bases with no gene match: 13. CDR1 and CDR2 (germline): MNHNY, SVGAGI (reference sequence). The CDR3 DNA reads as TGTGCCAGCAGTTTCTCCCCCAGACTAGCTGACGAGACCCAGTACTTC. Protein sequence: CASSFSPRLADETQYF.

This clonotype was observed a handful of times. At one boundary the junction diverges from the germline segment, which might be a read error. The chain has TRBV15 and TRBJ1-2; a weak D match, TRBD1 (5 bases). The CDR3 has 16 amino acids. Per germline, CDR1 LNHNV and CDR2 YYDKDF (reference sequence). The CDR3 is CATSRFSQGGTYGYTF. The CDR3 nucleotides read TGTGCCACCAGCAGATTTTCCCAGGGAGGAACTTATGGCTACACATTC.

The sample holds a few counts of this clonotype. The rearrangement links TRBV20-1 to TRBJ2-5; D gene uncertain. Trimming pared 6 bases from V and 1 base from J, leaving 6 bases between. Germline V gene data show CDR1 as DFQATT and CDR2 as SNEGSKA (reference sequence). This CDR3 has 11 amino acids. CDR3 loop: CSAASQETQYF. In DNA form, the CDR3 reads TGCAGTGCGGCCTCCCAAGAGACCCAGTACTTC.

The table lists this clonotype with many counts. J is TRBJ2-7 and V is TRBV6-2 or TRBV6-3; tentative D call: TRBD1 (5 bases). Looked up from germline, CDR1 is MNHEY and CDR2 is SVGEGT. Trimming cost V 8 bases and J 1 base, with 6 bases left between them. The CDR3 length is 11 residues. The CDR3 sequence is CASGASYEQYV. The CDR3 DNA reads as TGTGCCAGCGGGGCTTCCTACGAGCAGTACGTC.

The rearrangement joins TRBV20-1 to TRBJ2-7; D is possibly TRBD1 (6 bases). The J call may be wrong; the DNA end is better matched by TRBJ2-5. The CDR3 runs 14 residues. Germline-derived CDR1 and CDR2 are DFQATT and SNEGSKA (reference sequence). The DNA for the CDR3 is TGCAGTGCTACGACAGGCTTCGCCAGGGGGACCCAGTACTTC. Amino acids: CSATTGFARGTQYF.

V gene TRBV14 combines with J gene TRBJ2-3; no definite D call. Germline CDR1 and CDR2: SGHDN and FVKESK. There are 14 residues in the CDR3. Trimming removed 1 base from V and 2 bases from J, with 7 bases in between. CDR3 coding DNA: TGTGCCAGCAGCCAAGGGCCAAACACAGATACGCAGTATTTT. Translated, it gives CASSQGPNTDTQYF.

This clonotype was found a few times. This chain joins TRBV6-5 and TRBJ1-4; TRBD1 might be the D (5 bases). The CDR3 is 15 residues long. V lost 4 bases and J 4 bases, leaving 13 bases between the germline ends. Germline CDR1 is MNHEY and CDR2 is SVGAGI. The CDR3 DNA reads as TGTGCCAGCAGTTCTCAGGACACCAATAATGAAAAACTGTTTTTT. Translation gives CASSSQDTNNEKLFF.

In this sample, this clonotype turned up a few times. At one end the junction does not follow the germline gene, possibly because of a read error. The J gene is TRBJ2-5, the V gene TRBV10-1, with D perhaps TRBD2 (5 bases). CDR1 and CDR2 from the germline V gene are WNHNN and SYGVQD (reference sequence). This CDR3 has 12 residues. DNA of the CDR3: TGCGCCAGCGCCCCGAAGGCTCCCCCGGGGTTCTTC. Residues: CASAPKAPPGFF.

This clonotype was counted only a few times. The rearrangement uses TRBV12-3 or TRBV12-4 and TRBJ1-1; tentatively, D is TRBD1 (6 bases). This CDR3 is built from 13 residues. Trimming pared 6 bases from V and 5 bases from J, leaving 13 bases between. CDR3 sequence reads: CASRGGGWTEAFF. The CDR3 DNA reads TGTGCCAGCAGAGGGGGAGGCTGGACTGAAGCTTTCTTT.

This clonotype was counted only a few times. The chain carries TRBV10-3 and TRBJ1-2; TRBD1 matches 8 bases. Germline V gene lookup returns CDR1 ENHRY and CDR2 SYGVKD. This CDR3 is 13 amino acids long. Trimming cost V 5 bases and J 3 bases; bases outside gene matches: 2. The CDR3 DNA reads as TGTGCCATCAGTTCGACAGGGGACTATGGCTACACCTTC. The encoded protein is CAISSTGDYGYTF.

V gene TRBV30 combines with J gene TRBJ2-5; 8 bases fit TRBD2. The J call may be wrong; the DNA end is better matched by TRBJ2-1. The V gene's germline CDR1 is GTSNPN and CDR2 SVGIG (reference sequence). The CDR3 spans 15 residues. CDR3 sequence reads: CAWSGRGLAWNEQFF. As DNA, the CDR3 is TGTGCCTGGAGTGGCCGTGGACTAGCTTGGAATGAGCAGTTCTTC.

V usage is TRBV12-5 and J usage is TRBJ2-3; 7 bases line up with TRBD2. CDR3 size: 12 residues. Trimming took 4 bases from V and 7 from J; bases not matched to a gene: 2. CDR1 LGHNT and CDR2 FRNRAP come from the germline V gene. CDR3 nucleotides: TGTGCTAGTGGTTCCGGGACTAATACGCAGTATTTT. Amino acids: CASGSGTNTQYF.

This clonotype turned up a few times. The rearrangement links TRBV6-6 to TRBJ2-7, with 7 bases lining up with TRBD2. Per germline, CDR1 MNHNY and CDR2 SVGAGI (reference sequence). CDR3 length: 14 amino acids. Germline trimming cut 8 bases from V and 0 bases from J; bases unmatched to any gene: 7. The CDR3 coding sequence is TGTGCCAGCCGGAAAGGCGGGAGCTCCTACGAGCAGTACTTC. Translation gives CASRKGGSSYEQYF.

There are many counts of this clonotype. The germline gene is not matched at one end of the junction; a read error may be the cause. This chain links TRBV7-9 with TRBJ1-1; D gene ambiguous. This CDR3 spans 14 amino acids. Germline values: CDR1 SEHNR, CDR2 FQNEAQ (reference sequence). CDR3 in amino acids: CASSLVLENTEAFF. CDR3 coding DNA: TGCGCCAGCAGCTTGGTCCTGGAGAACACTGAAGCTTTCTTT. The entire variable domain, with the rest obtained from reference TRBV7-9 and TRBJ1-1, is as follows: DTGVSQNPRHKITKRGQNVTFRCDPISEHNRLYWYRQTLGQGPEFLTYFQNEAQLEKSRLLSDRFSAERPKGSFSTLEIQRTEQGDSAMYLCASSLVLENTEAFFGQGTRLTVV.

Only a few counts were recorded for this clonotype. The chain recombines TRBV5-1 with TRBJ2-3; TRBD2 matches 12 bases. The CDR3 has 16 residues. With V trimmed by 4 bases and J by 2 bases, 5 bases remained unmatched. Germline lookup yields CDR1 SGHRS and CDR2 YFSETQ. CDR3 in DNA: TGCGCCAGCAGCCCCCGGACTAGCGGGGTCACAGATACGCAGTATTTT. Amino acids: CASSPRTSGVTDTQYF.

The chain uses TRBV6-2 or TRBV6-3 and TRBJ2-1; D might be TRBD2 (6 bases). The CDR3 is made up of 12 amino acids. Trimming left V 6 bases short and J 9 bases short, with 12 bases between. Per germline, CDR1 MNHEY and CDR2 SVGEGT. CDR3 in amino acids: CASSRTSFEQFF. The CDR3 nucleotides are TGTGCCAGCAGCCGCACTAGCTTTGAGCAGTTCTTC.